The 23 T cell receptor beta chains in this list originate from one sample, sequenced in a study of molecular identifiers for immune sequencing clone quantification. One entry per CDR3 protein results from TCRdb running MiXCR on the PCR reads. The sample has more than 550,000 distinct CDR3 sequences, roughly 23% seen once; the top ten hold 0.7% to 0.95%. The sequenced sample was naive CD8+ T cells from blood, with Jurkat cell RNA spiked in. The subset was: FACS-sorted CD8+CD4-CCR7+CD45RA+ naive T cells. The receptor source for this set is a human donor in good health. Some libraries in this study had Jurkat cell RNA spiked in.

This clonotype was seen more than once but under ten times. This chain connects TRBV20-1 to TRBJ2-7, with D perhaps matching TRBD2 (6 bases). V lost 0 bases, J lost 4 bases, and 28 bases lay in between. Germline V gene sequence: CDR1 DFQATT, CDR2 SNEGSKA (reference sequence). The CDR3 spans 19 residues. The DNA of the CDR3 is TGCAGTGCTAGAGATTTTGGTGAGGTTCGAGCCTTGGGGAGGTACGAGCAGTACTTC. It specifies CSARDFGEVRALGRYEQYF.

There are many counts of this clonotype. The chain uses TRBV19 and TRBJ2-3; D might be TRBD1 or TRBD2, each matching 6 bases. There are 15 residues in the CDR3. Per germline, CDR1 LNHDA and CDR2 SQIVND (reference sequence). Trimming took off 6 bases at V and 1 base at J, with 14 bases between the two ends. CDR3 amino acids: CASSLLEGGTDTQYF. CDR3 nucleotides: TGTGCCAGTAGCCTACTGGAGGGGGGCACAGATACGCAGTATTTT.

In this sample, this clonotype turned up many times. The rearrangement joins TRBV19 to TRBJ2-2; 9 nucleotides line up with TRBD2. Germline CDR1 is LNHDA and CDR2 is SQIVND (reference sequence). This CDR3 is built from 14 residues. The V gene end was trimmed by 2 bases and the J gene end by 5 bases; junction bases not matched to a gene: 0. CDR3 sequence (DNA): TGTGCCAGTAGTATACTAGCGGGGACCGGGGAGCTGTTTTTT. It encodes CASSILAGTGELFF. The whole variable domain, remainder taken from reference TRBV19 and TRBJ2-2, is DGGITQSPKYLFRKEGQNVTLSCEQNLNHDAMYWYRQDPGQGLRLIYYSQIVNDFQKGDIAEGYSVSREKKESFPLTVTSAQKNPTAFYLCASSILAGTGELFFGEGSRLTVL.

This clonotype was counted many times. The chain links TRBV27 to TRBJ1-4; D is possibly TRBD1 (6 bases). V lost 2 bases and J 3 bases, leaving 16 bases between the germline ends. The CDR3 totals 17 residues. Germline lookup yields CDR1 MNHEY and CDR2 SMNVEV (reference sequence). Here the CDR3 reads CASSLVGGVGSNEKLFF. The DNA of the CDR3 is TGTGCCAGCAGTTTAGTGGGGGGCGTAGGATCTAATGAAAAACTGTTTTTT.

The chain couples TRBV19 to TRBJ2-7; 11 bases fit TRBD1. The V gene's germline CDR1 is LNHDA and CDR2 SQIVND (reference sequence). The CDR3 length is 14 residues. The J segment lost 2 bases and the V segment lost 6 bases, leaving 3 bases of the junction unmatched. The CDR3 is CASRGTGGPYEQYF. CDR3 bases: TGTGCCAGTAGAGGGACAGGGGGTCCCTACGAGCAGTACTTC.

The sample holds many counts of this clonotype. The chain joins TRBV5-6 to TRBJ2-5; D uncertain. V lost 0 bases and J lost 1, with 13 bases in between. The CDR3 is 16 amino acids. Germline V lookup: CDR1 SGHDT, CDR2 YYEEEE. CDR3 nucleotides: TGTGCCAGCAGCTTGGTCCGGTTCGTCAGCCAAGAGACCCAGTACTTC. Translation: CASSLVRFVSQETQYF.

CDR3 sequence (DNA): TGTGCCAGTAGTATAGTTCTACACGATGAGCAGTTCTTC. Its protein product is CASSIVLHDEQFF. J is TRBJ2-1 and V is TRBV19, with D unresolved. The V gene lost 1 base and the J gene lost 8 bases, with 9 bases spanning the gap. The CDR3 contains 13 residues. The germline gives CDR1 LNHDA, CDR2 SQIVND (reference sequence).

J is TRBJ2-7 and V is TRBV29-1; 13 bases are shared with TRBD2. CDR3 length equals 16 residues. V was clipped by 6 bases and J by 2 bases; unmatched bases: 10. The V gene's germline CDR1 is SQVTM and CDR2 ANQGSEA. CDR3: CSVSSGTSGTTYEQYF. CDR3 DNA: TGCAGCGTGAGTTCCGGGACTAGCGGGACCACCTACGAGCAGTACTTC.

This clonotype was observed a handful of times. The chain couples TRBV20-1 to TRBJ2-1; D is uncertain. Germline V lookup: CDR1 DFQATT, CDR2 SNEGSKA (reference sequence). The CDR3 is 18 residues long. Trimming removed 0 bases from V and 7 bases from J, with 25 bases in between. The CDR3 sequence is CSARDHLGSSLLRNEQFF. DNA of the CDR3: TGCAGTGCTAGAGATCATTTGGGCAGCTCACTATTGAGGAATGAGCAGTTCTTC.

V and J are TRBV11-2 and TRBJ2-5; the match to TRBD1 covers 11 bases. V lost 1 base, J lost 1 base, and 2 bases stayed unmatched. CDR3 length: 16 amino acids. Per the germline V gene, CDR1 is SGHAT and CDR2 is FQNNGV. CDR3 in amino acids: CASSLAGTGGQETQYF. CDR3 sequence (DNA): TGTGCCAGCAGCTTAGCCGGGACAGGGGGCCAAGAGACCCAGTACTTC.

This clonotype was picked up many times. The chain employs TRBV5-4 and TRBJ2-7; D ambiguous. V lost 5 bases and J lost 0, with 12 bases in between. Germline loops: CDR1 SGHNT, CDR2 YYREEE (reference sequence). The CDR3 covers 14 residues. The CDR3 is CASSYGQSSYEQYF. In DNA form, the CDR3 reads TGTGCCAGCAGTTACGGGCAGAGCTCCTACGAGCAGTACTTC.

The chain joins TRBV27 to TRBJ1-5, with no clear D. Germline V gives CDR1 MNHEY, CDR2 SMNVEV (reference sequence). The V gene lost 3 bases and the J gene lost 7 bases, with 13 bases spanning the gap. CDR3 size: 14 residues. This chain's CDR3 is CASSFSDFGQPQHF. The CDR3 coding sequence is TGTGCCAGCAGTTTTTCAGATTTTGGCCAGCCCCAGCATTTT.

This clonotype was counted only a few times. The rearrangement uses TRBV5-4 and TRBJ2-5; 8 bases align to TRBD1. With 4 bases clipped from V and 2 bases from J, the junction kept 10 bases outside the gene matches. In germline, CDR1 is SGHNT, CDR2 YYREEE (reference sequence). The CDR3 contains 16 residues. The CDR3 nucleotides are TGTGCCAGCAGCCCGTGGGGCAGGGGGCTGCAAGAGACCCAGTACTTC. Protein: CASSPWGRGLQETQYF.

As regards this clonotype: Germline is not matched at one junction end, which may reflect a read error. The chain's CDR3 is CASSLVGRVEYGDTQYF. CDR3 bases: TGTGCCAGCAGCTTGGTCGGCAGGGTTGAATATGGAGATACGCAGTATTTT. The chain employs TRBV5-3 and TRBJ2-3, with D perhaps TRBD1 (5 bases). TRBV5-3 is an ORF; its function is uncertain. This CDR3 has 17 residues.

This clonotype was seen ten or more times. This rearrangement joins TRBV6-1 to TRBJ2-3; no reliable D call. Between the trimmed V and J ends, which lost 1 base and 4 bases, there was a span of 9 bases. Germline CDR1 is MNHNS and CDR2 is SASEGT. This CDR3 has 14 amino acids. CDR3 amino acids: CASSEVEGPDTQYF. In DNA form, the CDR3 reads TGTGCCAGCAGTGAAGTTGAAGGTCCAGATACGCAGTATTTT.

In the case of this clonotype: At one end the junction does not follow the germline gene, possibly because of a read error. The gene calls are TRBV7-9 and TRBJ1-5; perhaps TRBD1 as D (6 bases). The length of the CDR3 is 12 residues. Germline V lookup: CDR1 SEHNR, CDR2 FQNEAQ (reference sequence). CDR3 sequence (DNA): TGTCCCAGCAGCTTAGGGGGACTGCCCCAGCATTTT. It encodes CPSSLGGLPQHF.

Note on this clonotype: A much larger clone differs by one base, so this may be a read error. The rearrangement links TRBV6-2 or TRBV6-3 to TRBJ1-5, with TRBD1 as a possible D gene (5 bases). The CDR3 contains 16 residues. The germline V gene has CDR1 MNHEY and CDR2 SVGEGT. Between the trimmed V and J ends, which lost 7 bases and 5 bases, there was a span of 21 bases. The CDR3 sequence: CASNYLGTNIDQPQHF. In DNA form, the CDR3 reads TGTGCCAGCAATTATCTTGGGACCAACATAGATCAGCCCCAGCATTTT.

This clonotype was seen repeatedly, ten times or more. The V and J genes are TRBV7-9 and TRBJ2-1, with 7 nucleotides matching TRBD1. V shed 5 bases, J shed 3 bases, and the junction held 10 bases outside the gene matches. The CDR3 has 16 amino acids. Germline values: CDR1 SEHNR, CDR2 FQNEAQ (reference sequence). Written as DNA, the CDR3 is TGTGCCAGCAGCCCGGTCCTGGGGGACAGCTACAATGAGCAGTTCTTC. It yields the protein CASSPVLGDSYNEQFF.

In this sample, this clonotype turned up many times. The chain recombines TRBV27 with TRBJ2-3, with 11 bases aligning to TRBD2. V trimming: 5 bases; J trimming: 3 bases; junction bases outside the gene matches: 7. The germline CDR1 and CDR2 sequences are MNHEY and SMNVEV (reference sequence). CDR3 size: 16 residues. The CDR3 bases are TGTGCCAGCAGTCCACTACTAGCGGGAGAGACAGATACGCAGTATTTT. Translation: CASSPLLAGETDTQYF.

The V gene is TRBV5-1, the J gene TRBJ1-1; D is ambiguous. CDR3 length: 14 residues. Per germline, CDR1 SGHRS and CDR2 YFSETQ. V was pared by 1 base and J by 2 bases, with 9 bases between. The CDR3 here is CASSLRRPNTEAFF. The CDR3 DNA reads TGCGCCAGCAGCTTGCGCAGACCAAACACTGAAGCTTTCTTT.

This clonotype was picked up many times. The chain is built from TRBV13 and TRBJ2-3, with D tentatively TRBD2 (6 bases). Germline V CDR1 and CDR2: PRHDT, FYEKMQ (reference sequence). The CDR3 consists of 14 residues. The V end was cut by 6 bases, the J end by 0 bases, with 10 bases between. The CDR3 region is CASSLGLSTDTQYF. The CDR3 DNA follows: TGTGCCAGCAGTTTGGGACTCAGCACAGATACGCAGTATTTT.

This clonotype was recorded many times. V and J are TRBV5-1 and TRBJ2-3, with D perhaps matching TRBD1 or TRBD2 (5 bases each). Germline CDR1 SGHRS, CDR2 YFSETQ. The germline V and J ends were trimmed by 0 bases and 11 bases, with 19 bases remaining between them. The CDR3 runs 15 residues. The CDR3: CASSLAGGLGRMQYF. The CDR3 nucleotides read TGCGCCAGCAGCTTGGCTGGGGGATTGGGGCGGATGCAGTATTTT.

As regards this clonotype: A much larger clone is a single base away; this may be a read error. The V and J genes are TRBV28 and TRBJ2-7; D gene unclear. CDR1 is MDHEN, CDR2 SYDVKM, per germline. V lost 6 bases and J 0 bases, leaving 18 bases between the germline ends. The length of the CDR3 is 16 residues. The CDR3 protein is CASSRNSSPSSYEQYF. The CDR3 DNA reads TGTGCCAGCAGCCGTAACAGCTCCCCAAGCTCCTACGAGCAGTACTTC.